This T cell receptor beta chain was observed in a study of brain T cells in children with intractable seizures. At least one anti-epileptic drug was given before surgery. Germline V gene sequence: CDR1 SEHNR, CDR2 FQNEAQ (reference sequence). This CDR3 contains 18 residues. V dropped 2 bases and J dropped 0 bases, with 18 bases sitting between them. Data came from immunoSEQ multiplex PCR; TCRdb stores just in-frame clones and leaves some out. The sample has roughly 120,000 clones; around 94% are singletons. Sequencing used peripheral blood, obtained at surgery. This clonotype was sampled from a boy under two years old with hemimegalencephaly and intractable seizures. This chain uses TRBV7-9 with TRBJ2-3; D remains ambiguous. CDR3 in DNA: TGTGCCAGCAGCTTACCAGAAGGCCGGATATCTAGCACAGATACGCAGTATTTT. Amino acids: CASSLPEGRISSTDTQYF.